This T cell receptor beta chain was identified during a study of control samples from healthy donors and cancer patients (dated by TCRdb to about 2020). In the case of this clone: It has no known antigen specificity. It has no much larger one-base neighbor in the sample; base qualities were not kept.

CDR1 and CDR2 are drawn from the germline V gene: MNHEY, SVGAGI. V gives up 3 bases and J gives up 3 bases, and the segment between their germline ends measures 6 bases. The CDR3, from cysteine to phenylalanine, totals 13 residues. Of all the DNA, just the CDR3 is kept, 39 bases in frame from base 1. Library preparation was by the immunoSEQ multiplex PCR assay. TCRdb carries this immuneACCESS record with in-frame sequences only. Its versions omit some clonotypes, under half of them owing to an unresolved V gene in the studies checked, with the rest unexplained. This sample gives 70,000 to 75,000 clones in total; over 75% of them show up just once. About 4% of the sample is taken by the ten largest.

This receptor was obtained from a woman aged 45-65 years in good health. The chain is assembled from TRBV6-5 and TRBJ2-1; possibly the D gene is TRBD2, per 5 matching bases. Sequences were obtained from blood. The nucleotide sequence is TGTGCCAGCAGTTATGCGGGCTACAATGAGCAGTTCTTC. This translates into CASSYAGYNEQFF.